The 18 T cell receptor beta chains given below trace back to one sample, sequenced in a study of blood T cell repertoires in COVID-19. Measured with immunoSEQ multiplex PCR; TCRdb has only the in-frame clones, and not every one. The sample has about 210,000 clones; 80% to 85% are singletons. The sequencing input was peripheral blood. These receptors all come from a woman aged 65 to 85 with COVID-19, enrolled during active disease.

This CDR3 is CSVGTGSNTEAFF. The CDR3 bases are TGCAGCGTTGGCACAGGGTCGAACACTGAAGCTTTCTTT. The chain carries TRBV29-1 and TRBJ1-1; a weak D match, TRBD1 (6 bases). The V and J ends lost 4 bases and 1 base respectively, with 10 bases between them. Looked up from germline, CDR1 is SQVTM and CDR2 is ANQGSEA. The CDR3 extends over 13 amino acids.

The gene calls are TRBV15 and TRBJ1-4; D remains unclear. The V gene's germline CDR1 is LNHNV and CDR2 YYDKDF (reference sequence). The CDR3 has 15 residues. Trimming removed 1 base at V and 2 bases at J, with 8 bases between. The CDR3 nucleotides read TGTGCCACCAGCAGAGTTCTCCTGACTAATGAAAAACTGTTTTTT. Translation: CATSRVLLTNEKLFF.

The chain combines TRBV28 with TRBJ2-2, with 10 bases fitting TRBD2. Germline V gene sequence: CDR1 MDHEN, CDR2 SYDVKM. V shed 11 bases and J 2 bases; nucleotides not matched to a gene: 5. The CDR3 has 14 residues. Written as DNA, the CDR3 is TGTGCCTCCCAGCGGGAGGGCAACACCGGGGAGCTGTTTTTT. This sequence encodes CASQREGNTGELFF.

This clone was recorded a few times. The DNA for the CDR3 is TGCGCCAGCAGCCAGAGGACTGGGACAGCGTATGGCTACACCTTC. It codes for CASSQRTGTAYGYTF. The rearrangement uses TRBV4-1 and TRBJ1-2; 7 bases map to TRBD1. The CDR3 has 15 amino acids. After removal of 3 bases from V and 5 bases from J, the junction contained 9 bases not matched to a gene. Looked up from germline, CDR1 is MGHRA and CDR2 is YSYEKL.

V usage is TRBV6-5 and J usage is TRBJ1-1, with D perhaps matching TRBD1 (6 bases). The ends were cut back, 0 bases at V and 4 bases at J, with 15 bases in the middle. Germline CDR1 reads MNHEY; CDR2 reads SVGAGI. The CDR3 is made up of 16 amino acids. Here the CDR3 reads CASSYSLNRETTEAFF. For the CDR3, the DNA is TGTGCCAGCAGTTACTCGCTTAACAGGGAGACCACTGAAGCTTTCTTT.

The gene calls are TRBV9 and TRBJ2-3; D not certain. Trimming removed 2 bases at V and 2 bases at J, with 6 bases between. Per the germline V gene, CDR1 is SGDLS and CDR2 is YYNGEE. The CDR3 is 13 amino acids. The CDR3 loop is CASSVPHTDTQYF. The CDR3 DNA reads TGTGCCAGCAGCGTCCCCCACACAGATACGCAGTATTTT.

This sequence joins TRBV27 and TRBJ2-4; 14 bases match TRBD2. The CDR3 loop spans 14 amino acids. The germline gives CDR1 MNHEY, CDR2 SMNVEV (reference sequence). The J segment lost 9 bases and the V segment lost 5 bases, leaving 3 bases of the junction unmatched. CDR3 region: CASSIGTSGGIQYF. The DNA of the CDR3 is TGTGCCAGCAGTATAGGGACTAGCGGGGGCATTCAGTACTTC.

A single count supports this clone. The CDR3 region is CASSPTWAINNEQFF. The DNA of the CDR3 is TGTGCCAGCAGTCCTACTTGGGCTATAAACAATGAGCAGTTCTTC. This rearrangement joins TRBV27 to TRBJ2-1, with D hard to call. The CDR3 has 15 residues. Trimming took 5 bases from V and 5 from J, leaving 16 bases between them. CDR1 and CDR2 from the germline V gene are MNHEY and SMNVEV (reference sequence).

The chain couples TRBV5-1 to TRBJ1-2; 7 bases are shared with TRBD1. Germline V CDR1 and CDR2: SGHRS, YFSETQ. V shed 3 bases, J shed 0 bases, and the junction held 5 bases outside the gene matches. This CDR3 contains 15 residues. The CDR3 protein is CASSSGTVPNYGYTF. DNA for the CDR3: TGCGCCAGCAGCTCCGGGACAGTTCCTAACTATGGCTACACCTTC. Full variable domain (remainder filled in from reference TRBV5-1 and TRBJ1-2): KAGVTQTPRYLIKTRGQQVTLSCSPISGHRSVSWYQQTPGQGLQFLFEYFSETQRNKGNFPGRFSGRQFSNSRSEMNVSTLELGDSALYLCASSSGTVPNYGYTFGSGTRLTVV.

The chain has TRBV30 and TRBJ1-5, with a tentative D call TRBD1 (6 bases). Germline CDR1 is GTSNPN and CDR2 is SVGIG (reference sequence). The CDR3 consists of 15 residues. V was cut by 2 bases and J by 4 bases, with 15 bases left in between. CDR3 in amino acids: CAWSSQVGQNQPQHF. The DNA of the CDR3 is TGTGCCTGGAGTTCCCAAGTAGGACAGAATCAGCCCCAGCATTTT.

The chain uses TRBV7-7 and TRBJ2-3, with TRBD2 matching 9 bases. The ends lost 5 bases at V and 6 bases at J; junction bases unmatched: 9. Germline-derived CDR1 and CDR2 are SSHAT and FNYEAQ (reference sequence). This CDR3 has 15 residues. The DNA of the CDR3 is TGTGCCAGCAGCCGTAGCGGGGGCAGTGGGGATACGCAGTATTTT. This gives the protein CASSRSGGSGDTQYF. The entire variable domain, with the rest obtained from reference TRBV7-7 and TRBJ2-3, is as follows: GAGVSQSPRYKVTKRGQDVTLRCDPISSHATLYWYQQALGQGPEFLTYFNYEAQPDKSGLPSDRFSAERPEGSISTLTIQRTEQRDSAMYRCASSRSGGSGDTQYFGPGTRLTVL.

The V gene is TRBV24-1, the J gene TRBJ2-7, with a tentative D call TRBD1 (6 bases). The V end was cut by 3 bases, the J end by 2 bases, with 13 bases between. The CDR3 covers 15 residues. The V gene's germline CDR1 is KGHDR and CDR2 SFDVKD. CDR3: CATSDGDRYAYEQYF. CDR3 DNA sequence: TGTGCCACCAGTGATGGTGACAGGTATGCCTACGAGCAGTACTTC.

Regarding this clone: The same CDR3 arises from other DNA sequences in this sample as well. This rearrangement joins TRBV7-9 to TRBJ1-1, with 8 nucleotides matching TRBD1. The CDR3 runs to 15 residues. Germline CDR1 reads SEHNR; CDR2 reads FQNEAQ (reference sequence). The J segment lost 11 bases and the V segment lost 5 bases, leaving 16 bases of the junction unmatched. This CDR3 is CASSRGQGANELAFF. The CDR3 region has the DNA TGTGCCAGCAGCCGCGGGCAGGGGGCGAATGAATTGGCTTTCTTT.

Comments on this clone: This same CDR3 is encoded by further DNA sequences in the sample. The rearrangement uses TRBV18 and TRBJ1-1; D possibly corresponds to TRBD1 (5 bases). The CDR3 is 14 amino acids. Germline V lookup: CDR1 KGHSH, CDR2 LQKENI. Trimming stripped 3 bases from V and 4 bases from J, with 12 bases between. CDR3 nucleotides: TGTGCCAGCTCACCGGCAGGAAGGGGCACTGAAGCTTTCTTT. Encoded protein: CASSPAGRGTEAFF.

The chain employs TRBV7-2 and TRBJ1-1; TRBD1 aligns across 7 bases. Germline trimming cut 1 base from V and 5 bases from J; bases unmatched to any gene: 4. This CDR3 is 14 amino acids long. Germline assignment: CDR1 SGHTA and CDR2 FQGNSA. CDR3 nucleotides: TGTGCCAGCAGCTTAGTCAGGGGGAGGACTGAAGCTTTCTTT. Translation: CASSLVRGRTEAFF.

The chain employs TRBV9 and TRBJ2-6, with D possibly being TRBD1 (6 bases). This CDR3 spans 16 amino acids. V was cut by 4 bases and J by 0 bases, with 11 bases left in between. CDR1 is SGDLS, CDR2 YYNGEE, per germline. DNA of the CDR3: TGTGCCAGCAGCTCCCGGACAGTCTCTGGGGCCAACGTCCTGACTTTC. Encoded protein: CASSSRTVSGANVLTF.

There are a few counts of this clone. The chain uses TRBV29-1 and TRBJ2-7; D not certain. CDR3 length: 11 amino acids. V lost 7 bases to trimming and J lost 0 bases, with 7 bases between them. Per the germline V gene, CDR1 is SQVTM and CDR2 is ANQGSEA. The CDR3 nucleotides read TGCAGCGGTAGAAACTCCTACGAGCAGTACTTC. It encodes CSGRNSYEQYF.

Remarks on this clone: The junction departs from the called germline gene at one end, perhaps through a read error. The CDR3 protein is CAWTRGTSSNF. The CDR3 nucleotides read TGTGCCTGGACCCGGGGTACGAGCAGCAACTTC. The chain is built from TRBV30 and TRBJ2-7; possible D gene TRBD2, 5 bases. This CDR3 spans 11 amino acids. The germline V gene has CDR1 GTSNPN and CDR2 SVGIG (reference sequence).